This TCR beta chain is drawn from a study of T cells in Graves' hyperthyroidism and ophthalmopathy. General study results and limits: In blood, most of the thyroid clonotypes expanded above 0.001 were also present. Separation of ophthalmopathy from stable hyperthyroidism was achieved by a 13 V-J model.

V lost 3 bases and J lost 9, with 13 bases in between. The CDR3 is 13 residues long. Germline V gene data show CDR1 as KGHDR and CDR2 as SFDVKD. Exclusion criteria comprised uncontrolled infection, other autoimmune disease, pregnancy or lactation. Clinical symptoms, serum thyroxine and TRAb, thyroid ultrasound and orbital computed tomography were used for the diagnoses. TCR beta CDR3 regions were amplified from RNA transcripts. The primer set for the first-round RT-PCR of the TCR CDR3 was HTBI. TCRdb re-analysed the multiplex PCR reads in MiXCR, keeping a single row per CDR3 protein. The table records about 700,000 distinct CDR3 sequences, nearly 45% of them present only once. In regard to this clonotype: Its antigen is as yet unknown.

Material for sequencing was peripheral blood or thyroid tissue (not recorded which). This receptor was taken from an adult man with Graves' disease, either hyperthyroidism or ophthalmopathy (not recorded which). J is TRBJ2-5 and V is TRBV24-1; D could derive from TRBD1 or TRBD2 (5 bases each). The CDR3 sequence: CATSDGTDQPQYF. The CDR3 DNA sequence: TGTGCCACCAGTGATGGGACCGATCAGCCCCAGTACTTC.